A selection of T cell receptor beta chains follows, all from one sample in a study of identical twins. TCRdb reanalysed the 5' RACE reads using MiXCR and keeps one entry per CDR3 protein. The table includes about 530,000 distinct CDR3 sequences, roughly 15% detected once. A further study also used this sample, focusing on yellow fever vaccine responses in identical twins.

The sample consisted of CD4+ T cells sorted from blood. The receptors were sampled from a woman aged 18 to 35 in good health. Both conserved end residues are part of each CDR3. A D gene is named only where the DNA matches it firmly. Some rows have no size entry. The others give once, few or many, or a class for an expanded clone.

CDR3 DNA	CDR3 protein	CDR3 length	D gene	V gene	J gene	clone size
TGTGCCAGCAGCGTTACCACCGGGGGGCTAGGCGAAAAACTGTTTTTT	CASSVTTGGLGEKLFF	16	NA	TRBV7-2	TRBJ1-4	NA
TGTGCCAGCTGCCGGTCGACAGGAGGTAAGGGTGAGCAGTTCTTC	CASCRSTGGKGEQFF	15	NA	TRBV3-1	TRBJ2-1	NA
TGCGCCAGCAGCATCGGGACCTCGGGTGAGCAGTTCTTC	CASSIGTSGEQFF	13	NA	TRBV5-1	TRBJ2-1	few
TGTGCCACCAGTGATGGGTTGCGAGCGGGAAACAATGAGCAGTTCTTC	CATSDGLRAGNNEQFF	16	TRBD2	TRBV24-1	TRBJ2-1	few
TGTGCCAGCAGCTTTAGCGGGAGGGCCGTCAATGAGCAGTTCTTC	CASSFSGRAVNEQFF	15	TRBD2	TRBV7-3	TRBJ2-1	NA
TGCAGTGCTAGGTTAGGAGTACGGGATACGCAGTATTTT	CSARLGVRDTQYF	13	NA	TRBV20-1	TRBJ2-3	NA
TGTGCCAGCAGTGATATGGGACTAGCGGGAGCGCGTAGCGAGCAGTACTTC	CASSDMGLAGARSEQYF	17	TRBD2	TRBV6-1	TRBJ2-7	NA
TGTGCCAGCTCACCAAACGACAGGGATACGCAGTATTTT	CASSPNDRDTQYF	13	NA	TRBV18	TRBJ2-3	few
TGTGCCAGCAGCTCCCCCGGGACAGCTTTAATGAACACTGAAGCTTTCTTT	CASSSPGTALMNTEAFF	17	TRBD1	TRBV7-9	TRBJ1-1	few
TGTGCCAGCTCACCTGTGGAGGATGCTAGCACAGATACGCAGTATTTT	CASSPVEDASTDTQYF	16	NA	TRBV18	TRBJ2-3	few
TGCGCCAGCAGCTTGGCCGAGCGGGGTCCCTACGAGCAGTACTTC	CASSLAERGPYEQYF	15	TRBD2	TRBV5-1	TRBJ2-7	NA
TGTGCCAGCAGGCCAGGCGGGAGGTCCGTACGGGATGAGCAGTTCTTC	CASRPGGRSVRDEQFF	16	TRBD2	TRBV28	TRBJ2-1	NA
TGTGCCAGCAGCCAAGAGAATGCCAGGGGGATCTATGGCTACACCTTC	CASSQENARGIYGYTF	16	TRBD1	TRBV14	TRBJ1-2	NA
TGCGCCAGCAGCTTGGGAGCAGCGGGAAGAGCGGATACGCAGTATTTT	CASSLGAAGRADTQYF	16	TRBD2	TRBV5-1	TRBJ2-3	NA
TGTGCCAGCTCAACCTCTAGAAACAATGAGCAGTTCTTC	CASSTSRNNEQFF	13	NA	TRBV18	TRBJ2-1	NA
TGTGCCAGCAGTTACGGGAGCTCTGGAAACACCATATATTTT	CASSYGSSGNTIYF	14	NA	TRBV6-5	TRBJ1-3	NA
TGTGCCACCAGCAGACCTAGCGGCAGCACAGATACGCAGTATTTT	CATSRPSGSTDTQYF	15	TRBD2	TRBV15	TRBJ2-3	NA
TGTGCCACCAGCAGAGATCGGGGTTCAAAAGGAAACACCATATATTTT	CATSRDRGSKGNTIYF	16	NA	TRBV15	TRBJ1-3	NA
TGTGCCACCAGCAGAGAACAGGGGCCCACAGATACGCAGTATTTT	CATSREQGPTDTQYF	15	TRBD1	TRBV15	TRBJ2-3	many
TGCGCCAGAGTCCCCGACTGTAATGAAAAACTGTTTTTT	CARVPDCNEKLFF	13	NA	TRBV5-1	TRBJ1-4	few
TGTGCCAGCAGCTTAGAACTGGACTCCTACAATGAGCAGTTCTTC	CASSLELDSYNEQFF	15	NA	TRBV7-2	TRBJ2-1	many
TGCGCCAGCCGGGTGGGGGAGAACACTGAAGCTTTCTTT	CASRVGENTEAFF	13	NA	TRBV5-1	TRBJ1-1	NA
TGCAGTGCTAGTCCGGGACCAGCTAGGGATACGCAGTATTTT	CSASPGPARDTQYF	14	NA	TRBV20-1	TRBJ2-3	few
TGTGCCAGCAGTAGACCCGGGACTAGCGGGAGTTACGAGCAGTACTTC	CASSRPGTSGSYEQYF	16	TRBD2	TRBV6-1	TRBJ2-7	few
TGCAGTGCCCAAACCATAGGGACTAGCGGCTCTGGGGCCAACGTCCTGACTTTC	CSAQTIGTSGSGANVLTF	18	TRBD2	TRBV20-1	TRBJ2-6	NA
TGTGCCAGCAGCTTAACCCACTCAGATACGCAGTATTTT	CASSLTHSDTQYF	13	NA	TRBV7-8	TRBJ2-3	NA
TGTGCCAGCAGAGTAAGTGGTGTCGTGGGCGCACCCTTCCACAATGAGCAGTTCTTC	CASRVSGVVGAPFHNEQFF	19	NA	TRBV11-1	TRBJ2-1	few
TGTGCCAGCAGTCCCAGGGGGATGAACACTGAAGCTTTCTTT	CASSPRGMNTEAFF	14	TRBD1	TRBV12-3/TRBV12-4	TRBJ1-1	few
TGTGCCAGCAGTTTTGGACTCAACACTGAAGCTTTCTTT	CASSFGLNTEAFF	13	NA	TRBV12-3/TRBV12-4	TRBJ1-1	many
TGTGCCAGCAGTCCCCTAGCTGGGCTGCTAGCTTCCGAGCAGTACTTC	CASSPLAGLLASEQYF	16	NA	TRBV28	TRBJ2-7	few
TGCAGCGTTGACTCCTACGCTCAAATCACAGATACGCAGTATTTT	CSVDSYAQITDTQYF	15	NA	TRBV29-1	TRBJ2-3	NA
TGCGCCAGCAGCCCTTGGGGGGCAGGGGGCGGCAATGAGCAGTTCTTC	CASSPWGAGGGNEQFF	16	TRBD1	TRBV5-1	TRBJ2-1	few